This T cell receptor (beta chain) was identified in a study of T cell responses to AZD1222 COVID-19 vaccine. In the study overall: Pooling was applied to second doses at about 4 or about 12 weeks.

As regards this clone: Antigen specificity is unknown.

Assay used: immunoSEQ multiplex PCR; TCRdb lists only in-frame clones, some missing. The sample consists of about 150,000 clones, approximately 91% of them appearing once. Overall study findings and caveats: Spike-specific TCR breadth and depth were elevated following two AZD1222 doses. Clonal diversity may have been underestimated, and the donors were mostly white British, with more females than males. Among those given AZD1222, only five or six were seropositive at baseline.

The CDR3 is 18 amino acids. The trim removed 5 bases at V and 1 base at J, leaving 10 bases unmatched. CDR1 and CDR2 from the germline V gene are SEHNR and FQNEAQ (reference sequence). The chain joins TRBV7-9 to TRBJ2-7, with 14 bases fitting TRBD2. This TCR came from an adult in good health. The specimen was peripheral blood, collected on day 0 of AZD1222 vaccination. CDR3 DNA sequence: TGTGCCAGCAGCCCTATCCGGACTAGCGGGGGGCGTTCCTACGAGCAGTACTTC. Its translation: CASSPIRTSGGRSYEQYF.